These T cell receptor beta chains were read from a single sample in a study of regulatory T cells in long-lasting Graves disease. Each CDR3 protein gets one entry after TCRdb re-called the multiplex PCR reads with MiXCR. The sample records about 460,000 distinct CDR3 sequences, 11% to 15% being singletons. The same data also contributed to another study, on T cells in Graves' hyperthyroidism and ophthalmopathy.

Specimen: peripheral blood mononuclear cells (PBMCs), collected at new diagnosis, from a patient treated with antithyroid drugs. The receptors were gathered from a woman aged 50 to 60 with Graves disease. Each CDR3 is given with its conserved first and last residue. Each record gives: V gene, D gene, J gene, clone size, CDR3 DNA, CDR3 protein. D genes are given only for firm matches. Part of the rows lack a size; the others show once, few, many or a class for expanded clones.

>TRBV12-3/TRBV12-4|-|TRBJ1-2|many
TGTGCCAGCAGGGGGGAGGTTTTTGTGCCTGGCTACACCTTC
CASRGEVFVPGYTF
>TRBV18|-|TRBJ1-5|few
TGTGCCAGCTCACGAAGTCCGGCAGGGGACCAGCCCCAGCATTTT
CASSRSPAGDQPQHF
>TRBV7-9|TRBD1|TRBJ2-3|many
TGTGCCAGCAGCTTAGCCAGGGGGCAACCAGATACGCAGTATTTT
CASSLARGQPDTQYF
>TRBV11-2|-|TRBJ2-4|many
TGTGCCAGCAGCGAAATCAAGGCCAAAAACATTCAGTACTTC
CASSEIKAKNIQYF
>TRBV13|TRBD2|TRBJ2-1|many
TGTGCCAGCACATCCGGGACTAGCGGGTGGAATGAGCAGTTCTTC
CASTSGTSGWNEQFF
>TRBV28|-|TRBJ2-5|-
-
CASSLVGVGIKETRYF
>TRBV28|-|TRBJ1-1|many
TGTGCCAGCAGTTTATTTAGGGGTTCTGAAGCTTTCTTT
CASSLFRGSEAFF
>TRBV7-9|TRBD1|TRBJ2-5|many
TGTGCCAGCAGCTCCCGCCGAACGACAGGGCCCCAAGAGACCCAGTACTTC
CASSSRRTTGPQETQYF
>TRBV3-1|TRBD1|TRBJ1-5|many
TGTGCCAGCAGCCAAGGGGACAGGGCTCAGCCCCAGCATTTT
CASSQGDRAQPQHF
>TRBV28|TRBD1|TRBJ1-2|many
TGTGCCAGCAATTTACAGGGGGCGCGTAGCTATGGCTACACCTTC
CASNLQGARSYGYTF
>TRBV7-9|-|TRBJ2-2|-
TGTGCCAGCAGCCCCCCGGGCTGGCAGAACACCGGGGAGCTGGTTTTT
CASSPPGWQNTGELVF
>TRBV20-1|-|TRBJ2-2|many
TGCAGTGCTAGAGGGTGGTGGACCGGAAACGGGGAGCTGTTTTTT
CSARGWWTGNGELFF
>TRBV10-2|-|TRBJ2-7|-
TGCGCCAGCAATAGTGCGGGGGCTGGTGAGCAGTACTTC
CASNSAGAGEQYF
>TRBV2|TRBD2|TRBJ2-7|many
TGTGCCAGCGCGAGTAGCGGGGAGTACGAGCAGTACTTC
CASASSGEYEQYF
>TRBV2|-|TRBJ2-7|-
TGTGCCAGCAGTGAAGGGGCAGGCCTTCTCTACGAGCAGTACTTC
CASSEGAGLLYEQYF
>TRBV5-1|-|TRBJ1-5|few
TGCGCCAGCAGCCCATGGGACATTTCTAGCAATCAGCCCCAGCATTTT
CASSPWDISSNQPQHF
>TRBV10-2|-|TRBJ1-2|-
TGCGCCAGCAAACCTGCAGGGACTAACTATGGCTACACCTTC
CASKPAGTNYGYTF
>TRBV3-1|TRBD2|TRBJ2-1|few
TGTGCCAGCAGCCAACGGGGACTAGCGGGATCTGGGTACAATGAGCAGTTCTTC
CASSQRGLAGSGYNEQFF
>TRBV7-3|TRBD2|TRBJ2-3|many
TGTGCCAGCAGCGCGGGACTAGCGGGAACCGCAGATACGCAGTATTTT
CASSAGLAGTADTQYF
>TRBV10-2|-|TRBJ2-5|-
TGCGCCAGCAGTGCCAACCAAGAGACCCAGTACTTC
CASSANQETQYF
>TRBV2|TRBD1|TRBJ1-5|many
TGTGCCAGCCGTGATAGGGACAGGGGTGGCAATCAGCCCCAGCATTTT
CASRDRDRGGNQPQHF
>TRBV20-1|TRBD2|TRBJ2-2|few
TGCAGTGCCCTTGGACTAGCGGGGGAGGTCACCGGGGAGCTGTTTTTT
CSALGLAGEVTGELFF
>TRBV28|-|TRBJ1-3|many
TGTGCCAGCAGTTCCCCCTGGTCTGGAAACACCATATATTTT
CASSSPWSGNTIYF
>TRBV28|-|TRBJ2-7|many
TGTGCCAGCAGTTTTGGGACAACCTACGAGCAGTACTTC
CASSFGTTYEQYF
>TRBV10-2|-|TRBJ2-5|-
TGCGCCAGCAGCTACAATGAGAAAGAGACCCAGTACTTC
CASSYNEKETQYF